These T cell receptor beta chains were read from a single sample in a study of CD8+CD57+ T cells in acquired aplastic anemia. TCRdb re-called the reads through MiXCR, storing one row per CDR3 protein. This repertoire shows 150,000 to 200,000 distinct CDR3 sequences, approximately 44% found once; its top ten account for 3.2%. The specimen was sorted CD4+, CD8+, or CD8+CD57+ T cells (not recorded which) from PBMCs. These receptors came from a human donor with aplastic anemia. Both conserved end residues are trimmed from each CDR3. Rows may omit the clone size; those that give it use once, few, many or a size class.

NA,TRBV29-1,SVVPGTGGTEAF
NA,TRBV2,ASSDARTGEKQY
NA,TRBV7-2,ASSPRTGDEQY
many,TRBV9,ASSKGQATFEQY
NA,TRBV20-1,SAPLGGGNSPLH
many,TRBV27,ASSRLQGETQY
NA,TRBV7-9,ASSWGREAF
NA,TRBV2,ASRAGANAEAF
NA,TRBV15,ATSSHPGQGQPQH
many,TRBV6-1,ASRDRGIAYGYT
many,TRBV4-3,ASSQEAMENTEAF
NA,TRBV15,ATSGRDKPYEQY
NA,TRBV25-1,ASSTLNRNTEAL
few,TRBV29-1,SVRSTGGINEKLF
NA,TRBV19,ASSYRDQPQH
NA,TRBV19,ASSPGQEIGQPQH
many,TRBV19,ASSISWGYNQPQH
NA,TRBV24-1,ATSDLGGDTYNEQF
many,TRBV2,ASETVGSNYGYT
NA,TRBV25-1,ASSGTHLGYEQY
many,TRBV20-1,SAQKVVQETQY
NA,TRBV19,ASSIPGPYNEQF
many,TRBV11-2,ASSARTGLAKNIQY
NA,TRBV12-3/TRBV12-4,ASSSAGTGGNSPLH
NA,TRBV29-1,SARQQGVLDTEAL
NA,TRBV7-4,ASSPEGVEQY
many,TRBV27,ASSVAGVYNEQF
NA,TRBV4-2,ASSQEGGLQETQY
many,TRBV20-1,SAGSDSSTDTQY
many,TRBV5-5,ASKTGGDTEAF
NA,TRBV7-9,ASSHWGAEQY
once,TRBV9,ASSVATRGGHETQY
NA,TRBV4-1,ASSQVGLMNTEAF
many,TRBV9,ASSVLAGQVGEQF
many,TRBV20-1,SARGNTQY
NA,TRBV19,ASSMGLAQETQH
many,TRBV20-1,SASRGRAGAYNEQF
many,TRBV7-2,ASTRGTDTEAF
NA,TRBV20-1,SAGAGPSNQPQH
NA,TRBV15,ATSPSRTGGYGYT
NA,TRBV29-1,SVVAGNTEAF
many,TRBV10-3,ASNGQGRGEKLF
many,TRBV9,ASSVGLAGVSGELF
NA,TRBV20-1,SAITDYGYT
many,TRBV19,ASRESGGAGELF
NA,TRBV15,ATSRDFRGPDTEAF
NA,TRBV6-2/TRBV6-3,ASLTGTAGHGYT
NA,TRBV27,ASSLYAGSAGELF
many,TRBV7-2,ASSLSGKNTDTQY
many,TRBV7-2,ASSPARGPIYEQY
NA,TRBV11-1,ASSSSEDEQF